Sequencing of this T cell receptor (beta chain) was carried out in a study of cytomegalovirus exposure and HLA in healthy donors. This clone occurred a few times. Its antigen is undetermined. Whole-study findings and limits: Reports showed the classifier diagnosing cytomegalovirus status with high specificity and sensitivity.

PCR involved 60 Vbeta and 13 Jbeta primers. Produced via immunoSEQ multiplex PCR; TCRdb's table is partial and in-frame only. The sample lists 55,000 to 65,000 clones, approximately 80% occurring once. The germline V and J ends were trimmed by 3 bases and 6 bases, with 14 bases remaining between them. Germline V gene data show CDR1 as MNHEY and CDR2 as SMNVEV (reference sequence). This CDR3 has 15 amino acids. The source of this sequence is a human donor in good health. The sample was PBMCs. The rearrangement joins TRBV27 to TRBJ2-2, with D possibly being TRBD2 (5 bases). CDR3 amino acids: CASSFRGIRAGELFF. The CDR3 DNA reads as TGTGCCAGCAGTTTTAGAGGGATTCGGGCCGGGGAGCTGTTTTTT.